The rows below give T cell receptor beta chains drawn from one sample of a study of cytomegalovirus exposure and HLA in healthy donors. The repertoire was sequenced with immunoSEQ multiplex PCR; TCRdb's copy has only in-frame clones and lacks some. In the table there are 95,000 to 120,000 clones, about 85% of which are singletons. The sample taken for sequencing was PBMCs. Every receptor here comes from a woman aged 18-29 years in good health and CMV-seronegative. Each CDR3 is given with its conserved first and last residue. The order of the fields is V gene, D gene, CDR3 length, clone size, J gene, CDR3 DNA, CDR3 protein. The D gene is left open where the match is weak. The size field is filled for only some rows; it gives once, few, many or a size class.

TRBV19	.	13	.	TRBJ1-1	TGTGCCAGTAGTCAGGGTTGGGCCACTGAAGCTTTCTTT	CASSQGWATEAFF
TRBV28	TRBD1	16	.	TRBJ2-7	TGTGCCAGCAGTCCCTGGGTCGTACAGGGGGGCTACGAGCAGTACTTC	CASSPWVVQGGYEQYF
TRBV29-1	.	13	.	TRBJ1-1	TGCAGCGTTGACACCGGGGAGGCTGGAGAAGCTTTCTTT	CSVDTGEAGEAFF
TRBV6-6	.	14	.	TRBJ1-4	TGTGCCAGCAGTTACCGAGGAGGCGACGAAAAACTGTTTTTT	CASSYRGGDEKLFF
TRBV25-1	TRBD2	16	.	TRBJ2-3	TGTGCCAGCAGTGAATACCGAGCGGGGGAAGCAGATACGCAGTATTTT	CASSEYRAGEADTQYF
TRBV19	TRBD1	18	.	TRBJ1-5	TGTGCCAGTACCCGACAGGGGGGGAACCCCTATAGCAATCAGCCCCAGCATTTT	CASTRQGGNPYSNQPQHF
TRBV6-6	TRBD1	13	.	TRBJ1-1	TGTGCCTGTACAGGGGACTGGAACACTGAAGCTTTCTTT	CACTGDWNTEAFF
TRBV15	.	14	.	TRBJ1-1	TGTGCCACGGGTACAAGGGGGAGTCAGACTGAAGCTTTCTTT	CATGTRGSQTEAFF
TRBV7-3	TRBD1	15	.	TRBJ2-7	TGTGCCAGCAGCTTGGGGACAGGGGCATTCTACGAGCAGTACTTC	CASSLGTGAFYEQYF
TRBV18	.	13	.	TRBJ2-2	TGTGCCAGCTCGCAAACAGGGCCCGGGGAGCTGTTTTTT	CASSQTGPGELFF
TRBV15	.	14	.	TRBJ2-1	TGTGCCACCAGCAAAACGGGACAACCCAATGAGCAGTTCTTC	CATSKTGQPNEQFF
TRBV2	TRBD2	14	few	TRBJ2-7	TGTGCCAGCAGGGGGACTAGCGGGGCATTCGAGCAGTACTTC	CASRGTSGAFEQYF
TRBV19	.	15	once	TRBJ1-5	TGTGCCAGTAGTATAGTATTGGGAGGCAATCAGCCCCAGCATTTT	CASSIVLGGNQPQHF
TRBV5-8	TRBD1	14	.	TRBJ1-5	TGTGCCTGCTGGACAGGTTATAGCAATCAGCCCCAGCATTTT	CACWTGYSNQPQHF
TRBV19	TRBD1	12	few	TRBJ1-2	TGTGCCAGTACCGGGACAGCCTATGGCTACACCTTC	CASTGTAYGYTF
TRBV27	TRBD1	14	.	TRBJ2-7	TGTGCCAGCAGTCCCGGGACAGGGAGCCACGAGCAGTACTTC	CASSPGTGSHEQYF
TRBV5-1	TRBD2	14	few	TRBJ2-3	TGCGCCAGCAGTAGCGGGGGGGCCAAAGATACGCAGTATTTT	CASSSGGAKDTQYF
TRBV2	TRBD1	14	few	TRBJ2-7	TGTGCCAGCACCCCCAGGGGGCGCGAATACGAGCAGTACTTC	CASTPRGREYEQYF
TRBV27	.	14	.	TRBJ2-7	TGTGCCAGCAGTTTATCTTTAGGGGCCCACGAGCAGTACTTC	CASSLSLGAHEQYF
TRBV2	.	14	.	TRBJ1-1	TGTGCCAGCCCTCCGGGACTCTTGAACACTGAAGCTTTCTTT	CASPPGLLNTEAFF
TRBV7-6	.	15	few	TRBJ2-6	TGTGCCAGCAGTCGACAGGTCTCTGGGGCCAACGTCCTGACTTTC	CASSRQVSGANVLTF
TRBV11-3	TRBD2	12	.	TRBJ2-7	TGTGCCAGCAGCCAGGGAGGGTACGAGCAGTACTTC	CASSQGGYEQYF
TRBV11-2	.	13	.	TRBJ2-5	TGTGCCAGCACCTCGCTCCCTGCCGGGACCCAGTACTTC	CASTSLPAGTQYF
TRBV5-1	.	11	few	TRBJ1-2	TGCGCCAGTGGAACAGGTGACGGCTACACCTTC	CASGTGDGYTF
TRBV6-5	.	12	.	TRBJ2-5	TGTGCCAGCAGTTACCCGGAAGAGACCCAGTACTTC	CASSYPEETQYF
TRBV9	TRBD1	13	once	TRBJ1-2	TGTGCCAGCAGCGCCGAACAGGGGTATGGCTACACCTTC	CASSAEQGYGYTF
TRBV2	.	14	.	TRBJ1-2	TGTGCCAGCAGTGAAGCGGGGGGACTCTATGGCTACACCTTC	CASSEAGGLYGYTF
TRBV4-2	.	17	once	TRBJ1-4	TGTGCCAGCAGCCCGTTTTGGGAGGGGCCAACTAATGAAAAACTGTTTTTT	CASSPFWEGPTNEKLFF
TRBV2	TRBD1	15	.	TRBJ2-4	TGTGCCAGCAGTTACAGTCCCGGGACAGGGGCGGAGTGGTACTTC	CASSYSPGTGAEWYF
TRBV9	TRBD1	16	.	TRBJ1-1	TGTGCCAGCAGCGATCCTAGGACAGGGGTAAACACTGAAGCTTTCTTT	CASSDPRTGVNTEAFF
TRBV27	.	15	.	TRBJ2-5	TGTGCCAGCAGTTTTAACAGTCAGGGTGAAGAGACCCAGTACTTC	CASSFNSQGEETQYF
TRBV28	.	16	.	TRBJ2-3	TGTGCCAGCAGTTTGGAGGGGTTGACTAGCACAGATACGCAGTATTTT	CASSLEGLTSTDTQYF
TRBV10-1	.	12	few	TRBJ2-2	TGCGCCAGCAGAGAGTACGGCGGGGAGCTGTTTTTT	CASREYGGELFF
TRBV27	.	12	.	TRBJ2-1	TGTGCCAGCAGTCAGGGGCACAATGAGCAGTTCTTC	CASSQGHNEQFF
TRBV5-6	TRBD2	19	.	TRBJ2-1	TGTGCCAGCAGCTTTAGGTCAGCGGGGGGTTCTAGCTCCTACAATGAGCAGTTCTTC	CASSFRSAGGSSSYNEQFF
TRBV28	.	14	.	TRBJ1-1	TGTGCCAGCAGTTTATCCCAGGGGAGCACTGAAGCTTTCTTT	CASSLSQGSTEAFF
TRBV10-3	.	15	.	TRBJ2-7	TGTGCCATCAGTGATAATCAGGGGTGGATCTACGAGCAGTACTTC	CAISDNQGWIYEQYF
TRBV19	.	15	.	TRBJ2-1	TGTGCCAGTGCGACAGCGGGTTTTTACTACAATGAGCAGTTCTTC	CASATAGFYYNEQFF
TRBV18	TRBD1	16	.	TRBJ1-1	TGTGCCAGCTCACCAATCACAGGGGGCAGGAACACTGAAGCTTTCTTT	CASSPITGGRNTEAFF
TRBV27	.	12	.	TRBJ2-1	TGTGCCAGCAGTCGACTCTCGGAGGAGCAGTTCTTC	CASSRLSEEQFF
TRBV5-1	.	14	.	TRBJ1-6	TGCGCCAGCAGCTTGGGTCAGGTCGATTCACCCCTCCACTTT	CASSLGQVDSPLHF
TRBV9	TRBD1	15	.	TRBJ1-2	TGTGCCAGCACCACACAGGCGACAGGGGGCGTTGGCTACACCTTC	CASTTQATGGVGYTF
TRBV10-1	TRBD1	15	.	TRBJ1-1	TGCGCCAGCAGTTGGGACAGGGGGCAGAACACTGAAGCTTTCTTT	CASSWDRGQNTEAFF
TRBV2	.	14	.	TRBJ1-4	TGTGCCAGCGATGCTGATGGTACGGGGGAAAAACTGTTTTTT	CASDADGTGEKLFF
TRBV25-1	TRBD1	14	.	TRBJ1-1	TGTGCCAGCAGTGAGACAGGGGGATTAACTGAAGCTTTCTTT	CASSETGGLTEAFF
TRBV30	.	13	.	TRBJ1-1	TGTGCCTGGAGTGTCTCCAGGGGTGAGGGAGCTTTCTTT	CAWSVSRGEGAFF
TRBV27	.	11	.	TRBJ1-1	TGTGCCAGCCTAGGGGTCACTGAAGCTTTCTTT	CASLGVTEAFF
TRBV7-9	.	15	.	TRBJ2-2	TGTGCCAGCAGCTTAGACTCGAGGCGGACCGGGGAGCTGTTTTTT	CASSLDSRRTGELFF
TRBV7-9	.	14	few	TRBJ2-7	TGTGCCAGCAGCTCCGGGACATCCCAATACGAGCAGTACTTC	CASSSGTSQYEQYF
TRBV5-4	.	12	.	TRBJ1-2	TGTGCCAGCAGCTTGGGCGAGGGACTTAACACCTTC	CASSLGEGLNTF
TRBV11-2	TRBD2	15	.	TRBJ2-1	TGTGCCAGCAGCTTAGGGGGGGGGACCTACAATGAGCAGTTCTTC	CASSLGGGTYNEQFF
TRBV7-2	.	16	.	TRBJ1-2	TGTGCCAGCAGCTTGGTGGGGGACTCCCGGGTCGGGGGCTACACCTTC	CASSLVGDSRVGGYTF
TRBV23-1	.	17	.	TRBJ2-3	TGCGCCAGCAGTCAATCGTGGCTCTCTTCCTTTCCCCATACGCAGTATTTT	CASSQSWLSSFPHTQYF
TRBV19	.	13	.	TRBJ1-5	TGTGCCAGTAGTGTCGGGTGGAATCAGCCCCAGCATTTT	CASSVGWNQPQHF